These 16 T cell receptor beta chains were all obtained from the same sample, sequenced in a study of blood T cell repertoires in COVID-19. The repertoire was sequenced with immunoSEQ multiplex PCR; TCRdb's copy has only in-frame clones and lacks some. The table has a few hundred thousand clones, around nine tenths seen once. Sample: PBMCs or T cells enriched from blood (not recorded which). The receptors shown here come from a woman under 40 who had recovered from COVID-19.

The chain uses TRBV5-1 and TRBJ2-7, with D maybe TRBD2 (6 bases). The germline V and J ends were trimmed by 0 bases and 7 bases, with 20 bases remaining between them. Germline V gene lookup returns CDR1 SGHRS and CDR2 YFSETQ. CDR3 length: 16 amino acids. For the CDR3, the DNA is TGCGCCAGCAGCTTGGCCCGTGGTGGACTACCTACGGAGCAGTACTTC. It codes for CASSLARGGLPTEQYF.

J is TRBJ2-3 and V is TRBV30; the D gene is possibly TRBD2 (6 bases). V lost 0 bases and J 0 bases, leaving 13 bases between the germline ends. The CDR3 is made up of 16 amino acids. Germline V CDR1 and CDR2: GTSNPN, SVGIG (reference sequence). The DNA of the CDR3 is TGTGCCTGGAGTGTACTAGCAGGTTCTAGCACAGATACGCAGTATTTT. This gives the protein CAWSVLAGSSTDTQYF.

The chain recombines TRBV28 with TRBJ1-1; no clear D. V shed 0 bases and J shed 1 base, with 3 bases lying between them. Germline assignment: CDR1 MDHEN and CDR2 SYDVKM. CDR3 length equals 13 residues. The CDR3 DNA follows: TGTGCCAGCAGTTTATGGAGGAACACTGAAGCTTTCTTT. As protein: CASSLWRNTEAFF.

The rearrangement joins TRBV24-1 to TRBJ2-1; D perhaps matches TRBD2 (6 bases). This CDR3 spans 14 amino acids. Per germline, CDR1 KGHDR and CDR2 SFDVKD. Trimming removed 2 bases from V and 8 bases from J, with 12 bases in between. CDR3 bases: TGTGCCACCAGTGATTCGACTAGTTCGGATGAGCAGTTCTTC. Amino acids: CATSDSTSSDEQFF.

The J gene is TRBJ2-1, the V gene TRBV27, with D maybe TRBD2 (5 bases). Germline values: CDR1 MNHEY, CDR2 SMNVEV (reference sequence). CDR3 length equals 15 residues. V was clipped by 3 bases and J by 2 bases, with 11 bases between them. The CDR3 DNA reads TGTGCCAGCAGTTTTGGACTTTACGCCTACAATGAGCAGTTCTTC. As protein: CASSFGLYAYNEQFF.

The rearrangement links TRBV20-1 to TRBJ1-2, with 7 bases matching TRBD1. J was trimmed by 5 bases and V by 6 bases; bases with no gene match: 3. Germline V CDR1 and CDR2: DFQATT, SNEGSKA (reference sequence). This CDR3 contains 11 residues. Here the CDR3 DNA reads TGCAGTGCGTCGACAGGGTATGGCTACACCTTC. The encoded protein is CSASTGYGYTF.

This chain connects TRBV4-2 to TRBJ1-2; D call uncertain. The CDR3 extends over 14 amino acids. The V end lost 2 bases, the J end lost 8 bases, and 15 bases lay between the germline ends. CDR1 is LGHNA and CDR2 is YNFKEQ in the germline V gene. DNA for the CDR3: TGTGCCAGCAGCCAACCCGGGAGTCCGTACGGCTACACCTTC. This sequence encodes CASSQPGSPYGYTF.

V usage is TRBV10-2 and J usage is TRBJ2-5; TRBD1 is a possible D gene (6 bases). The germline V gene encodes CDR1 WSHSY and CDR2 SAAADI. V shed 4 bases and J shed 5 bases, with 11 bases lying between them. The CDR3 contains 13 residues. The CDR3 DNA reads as TGCGCCAGCAGTGGACAGGCCGCGGAGACCCAGTACTTC. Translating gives CASSGQAAETQYF.

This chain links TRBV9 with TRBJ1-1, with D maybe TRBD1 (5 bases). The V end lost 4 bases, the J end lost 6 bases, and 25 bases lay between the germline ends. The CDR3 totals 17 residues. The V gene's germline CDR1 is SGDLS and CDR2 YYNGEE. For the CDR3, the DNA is TGTGCCAGCAGCCCAACAACCGGGGGGAGAGGGTTCGCTGAAGCTTTCTTT. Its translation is CASSPTTGGRGFAEAFF.

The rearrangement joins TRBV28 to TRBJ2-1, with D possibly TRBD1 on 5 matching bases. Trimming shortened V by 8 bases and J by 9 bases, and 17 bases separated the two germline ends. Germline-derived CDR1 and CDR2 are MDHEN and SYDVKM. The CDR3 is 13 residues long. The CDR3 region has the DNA TGTGCCAGCTCCCGAGATACGACAGTTGAGCAGTTCTTC. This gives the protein CASSRDTTVEQFF.

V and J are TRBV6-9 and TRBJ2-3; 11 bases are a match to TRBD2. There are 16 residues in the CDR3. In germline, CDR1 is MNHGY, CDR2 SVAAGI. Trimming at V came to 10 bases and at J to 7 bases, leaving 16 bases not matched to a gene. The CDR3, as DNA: TGTGCCACCACACCCAGACTAGCGGGATGGGAAAATACGCAGTATTTT. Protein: CATTPRLAGWENTQYF.

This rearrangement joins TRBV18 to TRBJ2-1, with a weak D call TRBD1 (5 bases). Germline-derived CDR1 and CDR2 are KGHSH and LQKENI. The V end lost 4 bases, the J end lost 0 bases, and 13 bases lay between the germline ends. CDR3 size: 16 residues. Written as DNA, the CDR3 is TGTGCCAGCTCACTCACTATCGACAGCTCCTACAATGAGCAGTTCTTC. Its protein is CASSLTIDSSYNEQFF.

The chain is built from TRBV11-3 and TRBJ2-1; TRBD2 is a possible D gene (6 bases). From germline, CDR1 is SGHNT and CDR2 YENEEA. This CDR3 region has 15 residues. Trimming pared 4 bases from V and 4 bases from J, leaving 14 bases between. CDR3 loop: CASSSVAAPYNEQFF. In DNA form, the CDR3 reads TGTGCCAGCAGCTCGGTAGCGGCTCCTTACAATGAGCAGTTCTTC.

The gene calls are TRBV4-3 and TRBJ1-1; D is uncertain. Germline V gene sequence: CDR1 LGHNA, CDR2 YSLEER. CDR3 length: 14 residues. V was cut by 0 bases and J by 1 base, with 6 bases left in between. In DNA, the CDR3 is TGCGCCAGCAGCCAAGATCGGAGGAACACTGAAGCTTTCTTT. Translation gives CASSQDRRNTEAFF.

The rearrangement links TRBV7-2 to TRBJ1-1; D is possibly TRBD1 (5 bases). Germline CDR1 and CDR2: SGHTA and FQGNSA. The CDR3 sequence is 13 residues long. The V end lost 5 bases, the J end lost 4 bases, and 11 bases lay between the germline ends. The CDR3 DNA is TGTGCCAGCAGCCCGACGCAGGGCACTGAAGCTTTCTTT. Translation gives CASSPTQGTEAFF. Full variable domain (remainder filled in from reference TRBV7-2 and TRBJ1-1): GAGVSQSPSNKVTEKGKDVELRCDPISGHTALYWYRQSLGQGLEFLIYFQGNSAPDKSGLPSDRFSAERTGGSVSTLTIQRTQQEDSAVYLCASSPTQGTEAFFGQGTRLTVV.

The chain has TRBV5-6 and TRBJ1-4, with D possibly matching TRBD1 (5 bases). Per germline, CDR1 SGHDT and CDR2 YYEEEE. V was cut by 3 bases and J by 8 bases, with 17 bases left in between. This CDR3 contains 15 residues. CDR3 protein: CASSWIQGGKEKLFF. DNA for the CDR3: TGTGCCAGCAGCTGGATTCAGGGTGGAAAGGAAAAACTGTTTTTT.